One and the same sample provided the 14 T cell receptor beta chains below, sequenced in a study of patients and donors after allogeneic stem cell transplantation. TCRdb re-derived calls from the RT-PCR reads in MiXCR, one entry per CDR3 protein. The sample comprises about 110,000 distinct CDR3 sequences, around 33% of which are singletons, and roughly 27% rests with the top ten. Input material: blood, either unsorted or a sorted T cell fraction (not recorded which). The receptors were sampled from a human donor who was either an allogeneic HSCT recipient or a stem cell or donor lymphocyte infusion donor (not recorded which). It is not recorded whose cells these are; they may come from a transplant donor.

This clonotype was picked up a small number of times. V usage is TRBV12-3 or TRBV12-4 and J usage is TRBJ2-7, with 10 bases lining up with TRBD1. J lost 3 bases, V lost 5 bases, and 7 bases had no gene match. The CDR3 consists of 15 residues. The CDR3 DNA reads as TGTGCCAGCAGTCCCGGGACAGGGGTCTTCTACGAGCAGTACTTC. Protein sequence: CASSPGTGVFYEQYF.

The J gene is TRBJ2-5, the V gene TRBV7-9, with 8 bases that match TRBD2. The CDR3 sequence is 15 residues long. The germline V gene encodes CDR1 SEHNR and CDR2 FQNEAQ (reference sequence). V was pared by 5 bases and J by 3 bases, with 8 bases of the junction left unmatched. Here the CDR3 DNA reads TGTGCCAGCAGCCGTCAACTAGCGGCAAAAGAGACCCAGTACTTC. Protein sequence: CASSRQLAAKETQYF.

The gene calls are TRBV5-1 and TRBJ2-1, with a tentative D call TRBD2 (5 bases). The CDR3 has 12 amino acids. The V gene lost 4 bases and the J gene lost 9 bases, with 11 bases spanning the gap. Germline CDR1 reads SGHRS; CDR2 reads YFSETQ. Here the CDR3 reads CASSLAYSEQFF. The CDR3 bases are TGCGCCAGCAGCCTAGCCTATAGTGAGCAGTTCTTC.

The chain carries TRBV5-1 and TRBJ2-1; the D gene is possibly TRBD1 (5 bases). The CDR3 extends over 15 amino acids. From germline, CDR1 is SGHRS and CDR2 YFSETQ. V dropped 2 bases and J dropped 0 bases, with 9 bases sitting between them. This CDR3 reads CASSLQDTSYNEQFF. DNA for the CDR3: TGCGCCAGCAGCTTACAGGACACCTCCTACAATGAGCAGTTCTTC.

The rearrangement links TRBV12-3 or TRBV12-4 to TRBJ1-5; 9 positions agree with TRBD1. Trimming at V came to 6 bases and at J to 6 bases, leaving 6 bases not matched to a gene. The CDR3 is 14 residues long. CDR3 DNA sequence: TGTGCCAGCAGCGAAACAGGGGGCGGTCAGCCCCAGCATTTT. Translation gives CASSETGGGQPQHF.

The V and J genes are TRBV2 and TRBJ2-7; weak D call: TRBD1 (6 bases). The length of the CDR3 is 13 residues. Trimming took off 6 bases at V and 4 bases at J, with 13 bases between the two ends. CDR1 and CDR2 from the germline V gene are SNHLY and FYNNEI. The CDR3 DNA follows: TGTGCCAGCAGCGACAGGTCCAGGTACGAGCAGTACTTC. Its protein product is CASSDRSRYEQYF.

This sequence joins TRBV15 and TRBJ1-5; D is unclear. Per the germline V gene, CDR1 is LNHNV and CDR2 is YYDKDF (reference sequence). The germline V and J ends were trimmed by 0 bases and 0 bases, with 12 bases remaining between them. The CDR3 sequence is 17 residues long. As DNA, the CDR3 is TGTGCCACCAGCAGAGATCAGGCAGGTTATAGCAATCAGCCCCAGCATTTT. The encoded protein is CATSRDQAGYSNQPQHF.

In its sample, this clonotype was seen a few times. This chain connects TRBV6-2 or TRBV6-3 to TRBJ2-1; 10 nucleotides agree with TRBD2. CDR1 is MNHEY and CDR2 is SVGEGT in the germline V gene. The ends lost 2 bases at V and 8 bases at J; junction bases unmatched: 6. The CDR3 runs to 15 residues. Here the CDR3 reads CASSYREREGDEQFF. DNA for the CDR3: TGTGCCAGCAGTTACCGCGAGCGGGAGGGCGATGAGCAGTTCTTC.

This chain links TRBV12-3 or TRBV12-4 with TRBJ2-7, with D perhaps matching TRBD2 (5 bases). There are 12 residues in the CDR3. The V and J ends lost 6 bases and 3 bases respectively, with 9 bases between them. The CDR3, as DNA: TGTGCCAGCAGACTAGACCTCTACGAGCAGTACTTC. Translation: CASRLDLYEQYF.

In this sample, this clonotype turned up a few times. The V gene is TRBV7-2, the J gene TRBJ2-3; 7 positions match TRBD1. Unmatched junction bases numbered 6, after V lost 5 bases and J lost 4 bases. The CDR3 is 14 amino acids. CDR1 and CDR2 from the germline V gene are SGHTA and FQGNSA. The CDR3 bases are TGTGCCAGCAGCCTCGACAGGGTCCCAGATACGCAGTATTTT. Translated, it gives CASSLDRVPDTQYF.

The chain combines TRBV20-1 with TRBJ2-3; D is undetermined. The length of the CDR3 is 14 residues. V lost 5 bases and J 6 bases, leaving 18 bases between the germline ends. The germline gives CDR1 DFQATT, CDR2 SNEGSKA (reference sequence). The DNA for the CDR3 is TGCAGTGCTCGTGGAGCAAAAGTAGTCGATACGCAGTATTTT. Encoded protein: CSARGAKVVDTQYF.

This clonotype occurred a few times. The V and J genes are TRBV20-1 and TRBJ2-3, with D uncertain. V gave up 6 bases and J gave up 4 bases, with 11 bases separating them. Per the germline V gene, CDR1 is DFQATT and CDR2 is SNEGSKA (reference sequence). The CDR3 sequence is 12 residues long. CDR3 nucleotides: TGCAGTGCAACGCCAGGCCCAGATACGCAGTATTTT. Translated, it gives CSATPGPDTQYF.

V is TRBV27 and J is TRBJ2-7; TRBD2 matches at 10 bases. This CDR3 spans 16 amino acids. V was clipped by 3 bases and J by 7 bases; unmatched bases: 12. CDR1 is MNHEY and CDR2 is SMNVEV in the germline V gene (reference sequence). This CDR3 is CASSFSVPLAGDEQYF. CDR3 nucleotide sequence: TGTGCCAGCAGTTTTAGTGTCCCTCTAGCGGGAGATGAGCAGTACTTC.

This clonotype was observed a handful of times. Here the CDR3 DNA reads TGCAGCGTTGACACCAATGGGGGAAATGAGCAGTTCTTC. It codes for CSVDTNGGNEQFF. The chain joins TRBV29-1 to TRBJ2-1, with D perhaps being TRBD1 or TRBD2 (5 bases each). The CDR3 sequence is 13 residues long. Per the germline V gene, CDR1 is SQVTM and CDR2 is ANQGSEA. Trimming pared 3 bases from V and 7 bases from J, leaving 13 bases between.